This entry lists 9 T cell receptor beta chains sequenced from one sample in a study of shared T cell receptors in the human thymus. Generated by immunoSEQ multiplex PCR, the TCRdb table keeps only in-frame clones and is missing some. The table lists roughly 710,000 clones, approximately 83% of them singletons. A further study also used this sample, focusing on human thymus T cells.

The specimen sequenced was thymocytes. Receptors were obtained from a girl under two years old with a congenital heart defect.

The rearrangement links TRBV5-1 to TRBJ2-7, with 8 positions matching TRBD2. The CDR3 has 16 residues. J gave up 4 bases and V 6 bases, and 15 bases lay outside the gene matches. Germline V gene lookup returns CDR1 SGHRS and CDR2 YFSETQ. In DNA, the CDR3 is TGCGCCAGCAACCCCCGGGGGGGGCGAGCTTGGTACGAGCAGTACTTC. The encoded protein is CASNPRGGRAWYEQYF.

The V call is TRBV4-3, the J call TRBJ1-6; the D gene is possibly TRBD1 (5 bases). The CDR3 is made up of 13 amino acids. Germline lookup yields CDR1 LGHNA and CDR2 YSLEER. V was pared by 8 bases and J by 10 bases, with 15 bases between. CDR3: CASRGGRGSPLHF. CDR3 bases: TGCGCCAGCCGTGGAGGCCGGGGGTCACCCCTCCACTTT.

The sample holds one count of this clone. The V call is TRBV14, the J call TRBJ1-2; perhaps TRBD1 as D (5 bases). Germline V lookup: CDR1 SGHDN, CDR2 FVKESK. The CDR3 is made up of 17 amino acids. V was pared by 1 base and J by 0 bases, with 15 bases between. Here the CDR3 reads CASSQALGREANYGYTF. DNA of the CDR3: TGTGCCAGCAGCCAAGCGTTGGGCAGGGAAGCTAACTATGGCTACACCTTC.

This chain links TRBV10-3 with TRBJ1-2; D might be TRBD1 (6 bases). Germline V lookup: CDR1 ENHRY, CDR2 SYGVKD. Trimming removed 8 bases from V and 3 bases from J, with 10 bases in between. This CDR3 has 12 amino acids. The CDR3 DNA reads TGTGCCATCGGAGGACAGCACTATGGCTACACCTTC. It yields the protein CAIGGQHYGYTF.

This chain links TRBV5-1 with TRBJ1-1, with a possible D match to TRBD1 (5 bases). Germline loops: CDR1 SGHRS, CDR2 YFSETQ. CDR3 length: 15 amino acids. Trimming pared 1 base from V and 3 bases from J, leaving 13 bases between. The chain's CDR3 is CASSLLGAGDTEAFF. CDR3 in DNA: TGCGCCAGCAGCTTGTTGGGCGCGGGGGACACTGAAGCTTTCTTT.

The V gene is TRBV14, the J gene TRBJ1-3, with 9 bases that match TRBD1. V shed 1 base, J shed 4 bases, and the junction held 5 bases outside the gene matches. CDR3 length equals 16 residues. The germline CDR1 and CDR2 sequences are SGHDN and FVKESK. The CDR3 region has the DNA TGTGCCAGCAGCCAAGGTGGGACAGGGATCGGAAACACCATATATTTT. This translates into CASSQGGTGIGNTIYF.

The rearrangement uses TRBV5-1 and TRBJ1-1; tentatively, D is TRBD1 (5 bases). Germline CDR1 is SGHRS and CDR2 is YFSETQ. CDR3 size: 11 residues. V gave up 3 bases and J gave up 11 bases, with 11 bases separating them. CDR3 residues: CASSSPRGAFF. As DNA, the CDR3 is TGCGCCAGCAGCTCGCCCCGGGGGGCTTTCTTT.

CDR3 region: CASSLEHPTGNYEQYF. The CDR3 DNA sequence: TGTGCCAGCAGCTTAGAACACCCCACAGGAAACTACGAGCAGTACTTC. V and J are TRBV11-2 and TRBJ2-7, with D possibly matching TRBD1 (5 bases). CDR1 SGHAT and CDR2 FQNNGV come from the germline V gene. V lost 0 bases to trimming and J lost 3 bases, with 15 bases between them. The length of the CDR3 is 16 residues. Supplemented by reference TRBV11-2 and TRBJ2-7, the full variable domain reads EAGVAQSPRYKIIEKRQSVAFWCNPISGHATLYWYQQILGQGPKLLIQFQNNGVVDDSQLPKDRFSAERLKGVDSTLKIQPAKLEDSAVYLCASSLEHPTGNYEQYFGPGTRLTVT.

The CDR3 spells CASSLPSGGAAVETQYF. The CDR3 DNA reads TGTGCCAGCAGCTTACCTAGCGGGGGGGCCGCTGTAGAGACCCAGTACTTC. The J gene is TRBJ2-5, the V gene TRBV7-8; 12 bases match TRBD2. V trimming: 2 bases; J trimming: 4 bases; junction bases outside the gene matches: 8. The germline CDR1 and CDR2 sequences are SGHVS and FQNEAQ. The CDR3 loop spans 17 amino acids.